These T cell receptor beta chains were read from a single sample in a study of resident and recirculating memory T cells in vitiligo. Sequencing used immunoSEQ multiplex PCR; TCRdb keeps in-frame clones, though not all of them. The sample consists of 39,000 or so clones, roughly 91% of them appearing once. The source material was blood. The receptors shown here come from a male donor with vitiligo. Both conserved end residues are part of each CDR3. The order of the fields is clone size, V gene, J gene, D gene, CDR3 protein, CDR3 DNA. A D gene is named only where the DNA matches it firmly. The listing skips clone size in some rows; elsewhere it reads once, few, many or a size class.

.	TRBV9	TRBJ2-5	TRBD1	CASSDRQGIQETQYF	TGTGCCAGCAGCGACCGACAGGGTATCCAAGAGACCCAGTACTTC
.	TRBV27	TRBJ2-1	TRBD1	CASTGGTGGYNEQFF	TGTGCCAGCACCGGGGGGACAGGGGGCTACAATGAGCAGTTCTTC
.	TRBV7-2	TRBJ1-1	TRBD1	CASSRTGDTEAFF	TGTGCCAGCAGCCGAACAGGGGACACTGAAGCTTTCTTT
.	TRBV6-1	TRBJ2-2	TRBD2	CASSEESGGFGELFF	TGTGCCAGCAGTGAAGAAAGCGGGGGGTTCGGGGAGCTGTTTTTT
once	TRBV19	TRBJ1-4	.	CASSSYNEKLFF	TGTGCCAGTAGCTCCTACAATGAAAAACTGTTTTTT
.	TRBV25-1	TRBJ1-2	TRBD1	CASSEDAGQPYYGYTF	TGTGCCAGCAGTGAAGACGCGGGACAGCCGTACTATGGCTACACCTTC
few	TRBV5-6	TRBJ1-6	.	CASSLSAGAGASPLHF	TGTGCCAGCAGCTTGTCAGCAGGGGCAGGCGCTTCACCCCTCCACTTT
.	TRBV7-8	TRBJ1-2	.	CASSWDVDRVIPLNYGYTF	TGTGCCAGCAGCTGGGATGTTGACAGAGTCATCCCTCTTAACTATGGCTACACCTTC
.	TRBV6-5	TRBJ1-1	.	CASSRVMNTEAFF	TGTGCCAGTAGCAGGGTGATGAACACTGAAGCTTTCTTT
.	TRBV4-3	TRBJ2-1	.	CASSPRDNYNEQFF	TGCGCCAGCAGCCCCCGGGACAACTACAATGAGCAGTTCTTC
.	TRBV7-2	TRBJ1-2	.	CASSPSGGYGYTF	TGTGCCAGCAGCCCATCTGGGGGGTATGGCTACACCTTC
.	TRBV11-2	TRBJ2-1	.	CASESRLVYNEQFF	TGTGCCAGCGAGTCGAGACTAGTATACAATGAGCAGTTCTTC